The entry that follows covers one TCR beta chain sequence. Antigen: not known. The PCR contained 60 Vbeta and 13 Jbeta primers. In the original workflow: In a later analysis, the count reached 74 million or so unique TCR beta chains, with roughly 11 million shared. Measured with immunoSEQ multiplex PCR; TCRdb has only the in-frame clones, and not every one. V and J calls plus clone size are reproduced from that table; the DNA served to infer D and trimming. The sample consists of around 150,000 clones, just under 80% of them appearing once. This entry belongs to a study of cytomegalovirus exposure and HLA in healthy donors. Overall study: HLA-typed donors were the source of about 81 million unique TCRs held in an early data release. Whole-study findings and limits: Reported performance of the classifier showed diagnosis of cytomegalovirus status with high specificity and sensitivity. The authors assumed roughly uniform sequencing depth across donors for presence/absence analyses.

Germline V lookup: CDR1 MNHEY, CDR2 SVGAGI. The CDR3 is 13 residues long. V lost 7 bases to trimming and J lost 3 bases, with 12 bases between them. The receptor was derived from a woman aged 50 to 65 in good health and CMV-seronegative. The V and J genes are TRBV6-5 and TRBJ1-2; D unresolved. Specimen: PBMCs. The CDR3 region has the DNA TGTGCCAGCACCAAGCGGGGATACTATGGCTACACCTTC. This gives the protein CASTKRGYYGYTF.